This TCR beta chain is from a study of OX40 agonist ivuxolimab in advanced cancers. The length of the CDR3 is 14 residues. The V gene's germline CDR1 is SNHLY and CDR2 FYNNEI. Trimming stripped 7 bases from V and 2 bases from J, with 14 bases between. Sequencing was performed with immunoSEQ multiplex PCR; in TCRdb, only in-frame clones are kept and a portion is missing. The data show around 67,000 clones, with approximately 85% seen just once and around 2% held by the top ten. The rearrangement joins TRBV2 to TRBJ1-2, with a tentative D call TRBD1 (6 bases). The sample in question was CD4+ or CD8+ T cells sorted from blood, obtained in a trial of the OX40 agonist ivuxolimab. This clonotype was obtained from an adult with an advanced solid tumor such as melanoma, head and neck, liver or kidney cancer. The CDR3 DNA follows: TGTGCCAGCACCGAAGGGGGGTGGAACTATGGCTACACCTTC. Translation gives CASTEGGWNYGYTF.